This T cell receptor beta chain was sequenced for a study of post-analysis software for immune sequencing data. In the study overall: Relapsing-remitting, secondary progressive and progressive-relapsing forms made up the multiple sclerosis disease courses. Study observations and caveats: About five TRBV segments were more frequent in patients than controls; TRBV5-6, TRBV5-1 and TRBV20-1 belonged to this group. Patients with multiple sclerosis recorded significantly lower normalized Chao1 diversity than controls, the study found. Samples from one preparation batch, clustered by F measure, grouped strongly together.

This clonotype turned up a few times. The antigen is undetermined. cDNA libraries of TCR beta carried unique molecular identifiers. Roughly 0.5 million cDNA molecules were obtained from around 0.96 to 9.9 million T cells. TCRdb reprocessed the PCR reads with MiXCR, giving one entry per CDR3 protein. The table lists approximately 770,000 distinct CDR3 sequences, roughly 50% of them singletons. Looked up from germline, CDR1 is LGHNA and CDR2 is YSLEER. The CDR3 consists of 16 residues. Sequencing input: blood. The chain employs TRBV4-3 and TRBJ2-4; 7 positions match TRBD2. The end of the DNA is better explained by TRBJ2-5, so the J call may be wrong. The source of this sequence is a girl aged 5-17 years with multiple sclerosis. Here the CDR3 reads CASSQDWLAVQETQYF. CDR3 nucleotide sequence: TGCGCCAGCAGCCAAGATTGGCTAGCGGTCCAAGAGACCCAGTACTTC.